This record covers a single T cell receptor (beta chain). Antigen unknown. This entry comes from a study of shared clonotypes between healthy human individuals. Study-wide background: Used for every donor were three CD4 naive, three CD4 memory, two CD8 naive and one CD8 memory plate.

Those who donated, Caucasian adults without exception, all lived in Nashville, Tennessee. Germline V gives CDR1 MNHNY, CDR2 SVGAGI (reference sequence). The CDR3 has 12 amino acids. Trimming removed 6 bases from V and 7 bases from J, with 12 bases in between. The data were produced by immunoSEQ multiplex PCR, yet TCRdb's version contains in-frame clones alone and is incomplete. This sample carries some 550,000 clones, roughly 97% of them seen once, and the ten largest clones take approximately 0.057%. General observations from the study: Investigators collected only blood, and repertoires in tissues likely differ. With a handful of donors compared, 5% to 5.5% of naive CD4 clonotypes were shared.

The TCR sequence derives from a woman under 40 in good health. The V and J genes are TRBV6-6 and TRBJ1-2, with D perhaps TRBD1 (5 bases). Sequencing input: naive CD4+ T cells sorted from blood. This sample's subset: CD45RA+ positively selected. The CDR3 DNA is TGTGCCAGCAGCGACAGAGGAGGTGGCTACACCTTC. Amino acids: CASSDRGGGYTF.